This is a list of T cell receptor beta chains from one sample in a study of early T cells in non-severe SARS-CoV-2 infection. TCRdb fed the 5' RACE reads into MiXCR, producing one record per CDR3 protein. The repertoire holds roughly 120,000 distinct CDR3 sequences, about 15% seen once, with roughly a fifth in the top ten. Sequencing used whole blood. These receptors all stem from an adult who was a healthcare worker with PCR-confirmed SARS-CoV-2 infection or an uninfected control (not recorded which). CDR3s include the opening cysteine and the closing phenylalanine or tryptophan. Fields, in order: V gene, clone size, J gene, D gene, CDR3 DNA, CDR3 protein. D genes are given only for firm matches. The size entry is marked missing in some rows and otherwise reads once, few, many or a size class.

V gene: TRBV6-6; clone size: few; J gene: TRBJ1-1; D gene: .; CDR3 DNA: TGTGCCAGCAGTCCTATGGGGGCTGCCACTGAAGCTTTCTTT; CDR3 protein: CASSPMGAATEAFF
V gene: TRBV7-6; clone size: few; J gene: TRBJ1-1; D gene: .; CDR3 DNA: TGTGCCAGCAGTATATCGGGGTACACTGAAGCTTTCTTT; CDR3 protein: CASSISGYTEAFF
V gene: TRBV20-1; clone size: .; J gene: TRBJ2-7; D gene: TRBD1; CDR3 DNA: TGCAGTGCTAGAGATGGGACAGGGGGCTCCTACGAGCAGTACTTC; CDR3 protein: CSARDGTGGSYEQYF
V gene: TRBV6-5; clone size: few; J gene: TRBJ2-2; D gene: TRBD2; CDR3 DNA: TGTGCCAGCAGTTCTCTAGCGGGGGACACCGGGGAGCTGTTTTTT; CDR3 protein: CASSSLAGDTGELFF
V gene: TRBV7-9; clone size: .; J gene: TRBJ1-2; D gene: .; CDR3 DNA: TGTGCCAGCAGCACGAAGTCTCTGCGGGATGGCTACACCTTC; CDR3 protein: CASSTKSLRDGYTF
V gene: TRBV12-3/TRBV12-4; clone size: .; J gene: TRBJ1-2; D gene: TRBD1; CDR3 DNA: TGTACCAGCAGTCCGTTAGGGACAGGGGGTCATGGCTACACCTTC; CDR3 protein: CTSSPLGTGGHGYTF
V gene: TRBV18; clone size: .; J gene: TRBJ2-1; D gene: TRBD1; CDR3 DNA: TGTGCCAGCTCACCATTGGACAGGGTTAATGAGCAGTTCTTC; CDR3 protein: CASSPLDRVNEQFF
V gene: TRBV3-1; clone size: .; J gene: TRBJ2-5; D gene: .; CDR3 DNA: TGTGCCAGCAGCCATTCGACAGAAGAGACCCAGTACTTC; CDR3 protein: CASSHSTEETQYF
V gene: TRBV6-1; clone size: .; J gene: TRBJ1-2; D gene: TRBD1; CDR3 DNA: TGTGCCAGCAGGCCGACAGGGGGGTATGGCTACACCTTC; CDR3 protein: CASRPTGGYGYTF
V gene: TRBV9; clone size: .; J gene: TRBJ2-2; D gene: .; CDR3 DNA: TGTGCCAGCAGCGTAGAGGAACGTAACACCGGGGAGCTGTTTTTT; CDR3 protein: CASSVEERNTGELFF
V gene: TRBV5-1; clone size: few; J gene: TRBJ1-2; D gene: .; CDR3 DNA: TGCGCCAGCAGCTTGGGTCCGGACACCGGTGGCTACACCTTC; CDR3 protein: CASSLGPDTGGYTF
V gene: TRBV3-1; clone size: few; J gene: TRBJ2-5; D gene: .; CDR3 DNA: TGTGCCAGCAGCCAAGATCTCGGAGTTTGGGAGACCCAGTACTTC; CDR3 protein: CASSQDLGVWETQYF
V gene: TRBV5-1; clone size: few; J gene: TRBJ1-5; D gene: .; CDR3 DNA: TGCGCCAGCAGCTTGGATGTGGCAGGCAATCAGCCCCAGCATTTT; CDR3 protein: CASSLDVAGNQPQHF
V gene: TRBV11-2; clone size: .; J gene: TRBJ2-7; D gene: .; CDR3 DNA: TGTGCCAGCAGCTTCTCCCCCCTCTACGAGCAGTACTTC; CDR3 protein: CASSFSPLYEQYF
V gene: TRBV21-1; clone size: few; J gene: TRBJ2-1; D gene: .; CDR3 DNA: TGTGCCAGAAAGTCTCCGGGACTAGCGGGAGACAATGAGCAGTTCTTC; CDR3 protein: CARKSPGLAGDNEQFF
V gene: TRBV29-1; clone size: .; J gene: TRBJ1-1; D gene: .; CDR3 DNA: TGCAGCGTTGGATTCCCTGAAGCTTTCTTT; CDR3 protein: CSVGFPEAFF
V gene: TRBV30; clone size: .; J gene: TRBJ1-1; D gene: .; CDR3 DNA: TGTGCCTGGAGGCGAAAACTCTCGAACACTGAAGCTTTCTTT; CDR3 protein: CAWRRKLSNTEAFF
V gene: TRBV18; clone size: few; J gene: TRBJ2-3; D gene: .; CDR3 DNA: TGTGCCAGCTCAACTACCGTGGGGTCTACTAGCACAGATACGCAGTATTTT; CDR3 protein: CASSTTVGSTSTDTQYF
V gene: TRBV6-1; clone size: .; J gene: TRBJ1-6; D gene: TRBD1; CDR3 DNA: TGTGCCAGCAGAGGGACAGTTAATTCATCCCTCCACTTT; CDR3 protein: CASRGTVNSSLHF
V gene: TRBV29-1; clone size: .; J gene: TRBJ2-5; D gene: .; CDR3 DNA: TGCAGCGCTGGCGATGGGCAGACCCAGTACTTC; CDR3 protein: CSAGDGQTQYF
V gene: TRBV20-1; clone size: .; J gene: TRBJ1-1; D gene: .; CDR3 DNA: TGCAGTGGGGGGCAGGGGTCTTTAGGGAACACTGAAGCTTTCTTT; CDR3 protein: CSGGQGSLGNTEAFF
V gene: TRBV6-6; clone size: .; J gene: TRBJ2-7; D gene: TRBD1; CDR3 DNA: TGTGCCAGCACCTACGGGACAGCTGGGGCTAGAGTTTACGAGCAGTACTTC; CDR3 protein: CASTYGTAGARVYEQYF
V gene: TRBV2; clone size: .; J gene: TRBJ1-2; D gene: .; CDR3 DNA: TGTGCCAGCAGTGACACCGGTCTGTTCACCTATGGCTACACCTTC; CDR3 protein: CASSDTGLFTYGYTF
V gene: TRBV7-9; clone size: .; J gene: TRBJ2-5; D gene: TRBD2; CDR3 DNA: TGTGCCAGCAGCTTGGGGACTAGCGGTGAGACCCAGTACTTC; CDR3 protein: CASSLGTSGETQYF
V gene: TRBV3-1; clone size: .; J gene: TRBJ2-7; D gene: .; CDR3 DNA: TGTGCCAGCAGCCCAAGTGGTCCGTGGGCGGCTTCCGAGCAGTACTTC; CDR3 protein: CASSPSGPWAASEQYF
V gene: TRBV6-1; clone size: .; J gene: TRBJ2-1; D gene: .; CDR3 DNA: TGTGCCAGCAGTGAAGCGCCCTCCCACCTTGGAATCTTC; CDR3 protein: CASSEAPSHLGIF
V gene: TRBV7-9; clone size: .; J gene: TRBJ2-7; D gene: TRBD1; CDR3 DNA: TGTGCCAGCAGCCCGGGACAGGGGCTGAACGAGCAGTACTTC; CDR3 protein: CASSPGQGLNEQYF
V gene: TRBV9; clone size: once; J gene: TRBJ1-4; D gene: .; CDR3 DNA: TGTGCCAGCAGCGTAGGTCAGGATAATGAAAAACTGTTTTTT; CDR3 protein: CASSVGQDNEKLFF
V gene: TRBV7-9; clone size: .; J gene: TRBJ2-3; D gene: .; CDR3 DNA: TGTGCCAGCAGCTTAGGGGGCCCATTGGCAGATACGCAGTATTTT; CDR3 protein: CASSLGGPLADTQYF
V gene: TRBV15; clone size: .; J gene: TRBJ2-1; D gene: TRBD1; CDR3 DNA: TGTGCCACCAGCAGAGACCTTGCGGGACAGGGGGACAATGAGCAGTTCTTC; CDR3 protein: CATSRDLAGQGDNEQFF
V gene: TRBV5-4; clone size: few; J gene: TRBJ2-7; D gene: TRBD1; CDR3 DNA: TGTGCCACCCGCAGACAGGGGAGCTCCTACGAGCAGTACTTC; CDR3 protein: CATRRQGSSYEQYF
V gene: TRBV5-5; clone size: many; J gene: TRBJ1-6; D gene: .; CDR3 DNA: TGTGCCAGCAGCTTGGCATCGGCCCTCGGCACACCCCTCCACTTT; CDR3 protein: CASSLASALGTPLHF